This TCR beta chain was sequenced in a study of T-cell reconstitution after alpha-beta-depleted transplantation in children (dated by TCRdb to 2016 to 2017). General notes on the study: Using TCR repertoire profiling, the study followed T-cell immune reconstitution in a quantitative way in children after TCRalphabeta/CD19-depleted allogeneic hematopoietic cell transplantation.

The germline V gene gives CDR1 as SGHRS and CDR2 as YFSETQ. Deletion took 0 bases off V and 2 bases off J, with a span of 12 bases between the germline ends. There are 15 amino acids in the CDR3, from cysteine to phenylalanine inclusive. The only DNA kept is the CDR3, 45 bases in frame from the first base. This clonotype was recorded at least ten times. This receptor's antigen is unknown. One base away there is no much larger clone; base qualities are not given. The paper as a whole reports these results and caveats: The high TCRbeta diversity at day 60 in some patients was ascribed to recipient T cells and intrathymic progenitors that had survived conditioning. Over the following months the frequencies of hyperexpanded clones went down, and after one year T-cell counts and TCRbeta diversity were mostly credited to newly produced T cells. The apparently early recovery of alphabetaT-cell counts about two months after transplant reportedly depended on only several hundred rapidly expanded clones that came from non-depleted graft cells.

The library was generated by PCR. The data were produced on an Illumina HiSeq 2500. Molecular barcoding was employed in the preparation of TCR libraries, with unique molecular identifiers being used to normalize TCRbeta repertoire quantification. TCRdb passed the public sequencing reads through fastp at Q25 and MiXCR, retaining productive beta sequences. Every CDR3 protein is listed once, alongside the most common genes and DNA of its rows. This sample gives about 260,000 distinct CDR3 sequences in total; 8.2% of them show up just once. 5% to 7% of the sample is held by the ten biggest clonotypes. Per the publication, the treatment or condition label means: allogeneic hematopoietic cell transplantation with graft depleted of TCRalphabeta T cells and CD19 B cells. The children who served as transplant recipients had been given grafts of TCRalphabeta/CD19-depleted allogeneic hematopoietic cells.

The rearrangement joined TRBV5-1 to TRBJ2-7, with TRBD1 as a weak D call on 6 bases. The sequenced sample was PBMCs, mostly from graft donor cells, obtained 180 days after TCRalphabeta/CD19-depleted stem cell transplant. The sequence was obtained from a male patient aged 10 to 17 who had a stem cell transplant for acute lymphoblastic leukemia, so the T cells may come from the graft donor. The sequenced DNA is TGCGCCAGCAGCTTGGGCCGGACAGCAACCTACGAGCAGTACTTC. Its coded protein is CASSLGRTATYEQYF.